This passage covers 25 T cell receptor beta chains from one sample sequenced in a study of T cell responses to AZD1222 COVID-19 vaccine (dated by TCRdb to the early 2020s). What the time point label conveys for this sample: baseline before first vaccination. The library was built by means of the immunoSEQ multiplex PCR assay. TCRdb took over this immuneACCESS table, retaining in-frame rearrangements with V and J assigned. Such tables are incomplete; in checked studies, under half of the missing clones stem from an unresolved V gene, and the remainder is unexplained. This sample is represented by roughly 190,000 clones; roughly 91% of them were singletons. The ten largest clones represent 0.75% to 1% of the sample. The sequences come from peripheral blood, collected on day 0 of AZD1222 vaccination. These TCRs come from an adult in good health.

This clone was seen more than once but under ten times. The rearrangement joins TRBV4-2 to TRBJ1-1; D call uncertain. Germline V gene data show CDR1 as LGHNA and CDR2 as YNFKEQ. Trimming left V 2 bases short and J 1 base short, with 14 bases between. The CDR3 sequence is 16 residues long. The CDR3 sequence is CASSQRGSAGNTEAFF. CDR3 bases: TGTGCCAGCAGCCAACGCGGGTCAGCCGGGAACACTGAAGCTTTCTTT.

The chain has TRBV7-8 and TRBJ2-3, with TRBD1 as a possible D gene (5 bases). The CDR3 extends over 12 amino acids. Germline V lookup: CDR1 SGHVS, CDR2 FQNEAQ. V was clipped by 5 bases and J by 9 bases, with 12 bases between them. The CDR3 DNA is TGTGCCAGCAGCCCCTCGGCAGGGACGCAGTATTTT. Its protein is CASSPSAGTQYF.

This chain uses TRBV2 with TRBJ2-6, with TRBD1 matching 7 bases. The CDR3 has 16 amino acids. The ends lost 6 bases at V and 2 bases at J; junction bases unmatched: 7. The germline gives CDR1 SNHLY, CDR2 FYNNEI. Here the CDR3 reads CASRAYGTAGANVLTF. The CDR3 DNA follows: TGTGCCAGCAGGGCCTACGGGACAGCTGGGGCCAACGTCCTGACTTTC.

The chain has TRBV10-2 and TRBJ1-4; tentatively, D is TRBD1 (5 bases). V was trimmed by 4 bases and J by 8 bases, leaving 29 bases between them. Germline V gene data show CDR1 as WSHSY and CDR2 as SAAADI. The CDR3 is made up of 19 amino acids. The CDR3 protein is CASSAVKQGHLMADEKLFF. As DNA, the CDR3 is TGCGCCAGCAGTGCTGTGAAGCAAGGACATTTGATGGCGGACGAAAAACTGTTTTTT.

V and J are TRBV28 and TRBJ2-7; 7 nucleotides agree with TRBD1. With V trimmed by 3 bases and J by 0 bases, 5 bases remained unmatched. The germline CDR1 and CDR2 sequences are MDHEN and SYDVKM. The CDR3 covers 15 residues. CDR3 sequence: CASSFRAGGSYEQYF. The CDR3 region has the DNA TGTGCCAGCAGTTTTCGGGCAGGGGGCTCCTACGAGCAGTACTTC.

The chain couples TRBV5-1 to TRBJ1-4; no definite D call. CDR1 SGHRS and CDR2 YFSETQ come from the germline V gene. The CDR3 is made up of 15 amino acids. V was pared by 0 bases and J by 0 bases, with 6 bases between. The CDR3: CASSLGGATNEKLFF. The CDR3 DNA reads TGCGCCAGCAGCTTGGGTGGGGCAACTAATGAAAAACTGTTTTTT.

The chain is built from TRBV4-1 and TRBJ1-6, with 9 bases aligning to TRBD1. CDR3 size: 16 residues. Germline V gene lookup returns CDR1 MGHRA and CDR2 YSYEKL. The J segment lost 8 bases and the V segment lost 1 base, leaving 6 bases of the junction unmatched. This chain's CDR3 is CASSQGPGQGHSPLHF. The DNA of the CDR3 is TGCGCCAGCAGCCAAGGACCGGGACAGGGCCATTCACCCCTCCACTTT.

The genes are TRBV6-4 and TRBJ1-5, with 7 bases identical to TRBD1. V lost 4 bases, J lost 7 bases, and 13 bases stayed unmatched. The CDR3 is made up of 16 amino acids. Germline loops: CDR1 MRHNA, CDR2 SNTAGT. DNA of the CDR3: TGTGCCAGCAGTGTTTACAGGGGCTCGACAGTACAGCCCCAGCATTTT. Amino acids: CASSVYRGSTVQPQHF.

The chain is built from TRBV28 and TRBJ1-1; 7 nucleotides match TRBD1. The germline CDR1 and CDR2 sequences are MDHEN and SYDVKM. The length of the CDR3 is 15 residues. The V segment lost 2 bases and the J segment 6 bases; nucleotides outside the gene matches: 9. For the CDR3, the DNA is TGTGCCAGCAGTTTAGTGTACAGGGGTGATTCTGAAGCTTTCTTT. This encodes CASSLVYRGDSEAFF.

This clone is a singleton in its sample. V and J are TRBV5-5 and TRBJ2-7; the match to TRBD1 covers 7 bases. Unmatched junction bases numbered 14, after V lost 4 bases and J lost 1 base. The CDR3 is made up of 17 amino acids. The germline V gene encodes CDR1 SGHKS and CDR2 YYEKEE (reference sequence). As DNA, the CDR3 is TGTGCCAGCAGCGCCCTCGTGGACAGGTTACGGTCCTACGAGCAGTACTTC. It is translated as CASSALVDRLRSYEQYF.

This CDR3 is CASSAQGSYNQPQHF. For the CDR3, the DNA is TGTGCCAGCAGCGCCCAGGGGTCTTACAATCAGCCCCAGCATTTT. The chain recombines TRBV7-2 with TRBJ1-5; the D gene is possibly TRBD1 (6 bases). Germline V gene sequence: CDR1 SGHTA, CDR2 FQGNSA. The CDR3 sequence is 15 residues long. V gave up 5 bases and J gave up 3 bases, with 14 bases separating them.

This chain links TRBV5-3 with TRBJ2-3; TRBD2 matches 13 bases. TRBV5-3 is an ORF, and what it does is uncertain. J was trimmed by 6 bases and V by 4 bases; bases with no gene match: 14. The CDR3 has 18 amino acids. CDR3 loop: CARSKSQGTSGTCDTQYF. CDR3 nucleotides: TGTGCCAGAAGCAAAAGCCAGGGGACTAGCGGGACTTGCGATACGCAGTATTTT.

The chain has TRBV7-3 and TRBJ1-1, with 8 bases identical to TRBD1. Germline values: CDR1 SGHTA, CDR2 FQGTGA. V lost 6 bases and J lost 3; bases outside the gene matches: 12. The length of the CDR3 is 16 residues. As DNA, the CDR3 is TGTGCCAGCAGTTTGGACAGGGAGGCCCTGGACACTGAAGCTTTCTTT. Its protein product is CASSLDREALDTEAFF.

The CDR3 here is CASSIRPGQQYF. As DNA, the CDR3 is TGTGCCAGTAGTATCCGACCGGGGCAGCAGTACTTC. This rearrangement joins TRBV19 to TRBJ2-7; D may be TRBD1 or TRBD2 (5 bases each). V was trimmed by 3 bases and J by 8 bases, leaving 11 bases between them. This CDR3 region has 12 residues. Germline loops: CDR1 LNHDA, CDR2 SQIVND (reference sequence). Full variable domain (remainder filled in from reference TRBV19 and TRBJ2-7): DGGITQSPKYLFRKEGQNVTLSCEQNLNHDAMYWYRQDPGQGLRLIYYSQIVNDFQKGDIAEGYSVSREKKESFPLTVTSAQKNPTAFYLCASSIRPGQQYFGPGTRLTVT.

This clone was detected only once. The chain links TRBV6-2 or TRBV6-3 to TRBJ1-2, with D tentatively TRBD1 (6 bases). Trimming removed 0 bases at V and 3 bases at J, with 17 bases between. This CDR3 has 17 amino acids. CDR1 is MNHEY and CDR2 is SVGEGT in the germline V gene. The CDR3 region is CASSYSSWAGEDYGYTF. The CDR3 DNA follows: TGTGCCAGCAGTTACTCGAGCTGGGCAGGGGAGGACTATGGCTACACCTTC.

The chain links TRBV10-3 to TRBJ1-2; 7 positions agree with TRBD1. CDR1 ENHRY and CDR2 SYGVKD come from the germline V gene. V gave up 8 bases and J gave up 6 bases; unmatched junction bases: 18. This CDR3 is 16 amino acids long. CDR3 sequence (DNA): TGTGCCATCCGGATTTCCAAGGGGGCCCCAACCGATGGCTACACCTTC. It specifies CAIRISKGAPTDGYTF.

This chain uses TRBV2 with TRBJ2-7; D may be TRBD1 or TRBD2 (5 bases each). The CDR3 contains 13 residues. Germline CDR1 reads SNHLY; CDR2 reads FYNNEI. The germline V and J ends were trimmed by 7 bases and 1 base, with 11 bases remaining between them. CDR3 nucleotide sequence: TGTGCCAGCAAACTTGAGGGGTCCTACGAGCAGTACTTC. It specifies CASKLEGSYEQYF. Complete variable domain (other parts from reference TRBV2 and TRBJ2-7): EPEVTQTPSHQVTQMGQEVILRCVPISNHLYFYWYRQILGQKVEFLVSFYNNEISEKSEIFDDQFSVERPDGSNFTLKIRSTKLEDSAMYFCASKLEGSYEQYFGPGTRLTVT.

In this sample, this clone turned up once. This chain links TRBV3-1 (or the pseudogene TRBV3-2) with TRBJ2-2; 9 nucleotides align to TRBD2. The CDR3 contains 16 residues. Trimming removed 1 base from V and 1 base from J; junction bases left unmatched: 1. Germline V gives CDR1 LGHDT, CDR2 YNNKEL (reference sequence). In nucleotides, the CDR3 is TGTGCCAGCAGCCAAGTGACTAGCGGGAACACCGGGGAGCTGTTTTTT. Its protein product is CASSQVTSGNTGELFF.

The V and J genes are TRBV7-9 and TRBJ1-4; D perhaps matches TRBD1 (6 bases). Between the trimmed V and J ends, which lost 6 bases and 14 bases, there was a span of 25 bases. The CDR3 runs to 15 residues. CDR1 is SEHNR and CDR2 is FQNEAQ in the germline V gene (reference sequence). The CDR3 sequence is CASSQPPNREVVLFF. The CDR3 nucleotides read TGTGCCAGCAGTCAACCCCCTAACAGGGAAGTGGTGCTGTTTTTT.

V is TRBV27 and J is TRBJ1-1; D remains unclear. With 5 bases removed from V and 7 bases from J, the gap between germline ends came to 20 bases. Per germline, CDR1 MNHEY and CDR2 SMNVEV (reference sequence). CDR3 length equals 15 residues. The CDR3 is CASSPKSGGLVEAFF. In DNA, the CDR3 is TGTGCCAGCAGTCCGAAGTCCGGAGGACTGGTTGAAGCTTTCTTT.

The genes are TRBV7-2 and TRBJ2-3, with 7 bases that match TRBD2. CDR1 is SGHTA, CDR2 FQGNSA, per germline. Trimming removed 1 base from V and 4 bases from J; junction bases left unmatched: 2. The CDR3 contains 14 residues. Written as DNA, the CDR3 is TGTGCCAGCAGCTTAGACGGGGGGTCAGATACGCAGTATTTT. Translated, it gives CASSLDGGSDTQYF. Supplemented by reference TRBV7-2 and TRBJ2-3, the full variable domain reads GAGVSQSPSNKVTEKGKDVELRCDPISGHTALYWYRQSLGQGLEFLIYFQGNSAPDKSGLPSDRFSAERTGGSVSTLTIQRTQQEDSAVYLCASSLDGGSDTQYFGPGTRLTVL.

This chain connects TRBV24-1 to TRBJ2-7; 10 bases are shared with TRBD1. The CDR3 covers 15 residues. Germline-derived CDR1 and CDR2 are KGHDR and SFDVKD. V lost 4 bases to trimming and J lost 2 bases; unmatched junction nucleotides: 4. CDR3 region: CATSDSGTGAYEQYF. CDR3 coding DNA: TGTGCCACCAGTGACTCCGGGACAGGGGCCTACGAGCAGTACTTC.

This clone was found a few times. The CDR3 protein is CASSPRGRPTNEKLFF. CDR3 coding DNA: TGTGCCAGCTCACCACGAGGCAGACCAACTAATGAAAAACTGTTTTTT. The chain recombines TRBV18 with TRBJ1-4; D is unclear. Trimming removed 1 base from V and 0 bases from J, with 9 bases in between. Germline CDR1 KGHSH, CDR2 LQKENI. The CDR3 extends over 16 amino acids.

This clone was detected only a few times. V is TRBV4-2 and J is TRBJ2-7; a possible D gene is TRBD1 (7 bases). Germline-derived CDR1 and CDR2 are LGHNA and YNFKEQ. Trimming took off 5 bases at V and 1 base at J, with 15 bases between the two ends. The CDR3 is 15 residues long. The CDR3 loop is CASSIRPGGSYEQYF. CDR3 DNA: TGTGCCAGCAGCATTAGACCAGGGGGGTCCTACGAGCAGTACTTC.

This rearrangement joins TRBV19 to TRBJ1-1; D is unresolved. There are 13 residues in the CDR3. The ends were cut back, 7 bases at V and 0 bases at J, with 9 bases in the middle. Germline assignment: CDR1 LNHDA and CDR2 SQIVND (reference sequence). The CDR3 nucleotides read TGTGCCAGTATGACCACGGTGAACACTGAAGCTTTCTTT. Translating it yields CASMTTVNTEAFF.